This entry lists 11 T cell receptor beta chains sequenced from one sample in a study of shared clonotypes between healthy human individuals. Profiling relied on immunoSEQ multiplex PCR, and the TCRdb table lists in-frame clones only, not all of them. This repertoire shows around 2.1 million clones, under 95% found once; its top ten account for 1.5% to 2%. Naivety among CD8 cells was defined by CD45RO negativity and positive CCR7 selection, thereby excluding terminally differentiated effector memory CD45RA+ cells. The sample taken for sequencing was naive CD8+ T cells from PBMCs. The receptor set was obtained from a man between 18 and 29 years old in good health. Some clones in this sample may be carry-over from other donors' samples.

This chain joins TRBV18 and TRBJ1-4, with 11 nucleotides matching TRBD1. Trimming took 3 bases from V and 4 from J; bases not matched to a gene: 4. The CDR3 extends over 16 amino acids. Germline loops: CDR1 KGHSH, CDR2 LQKENI. The CDR3 region has the DNA TGTGCCAGCTCACCGGACAGGGGGCTCGATAATGAAAAACTGTTTTTT. Protein sequence: CASSPDRGLDNEKLFF.

The CDR3, as DNA: TGTGCCAGTAGTTGGGACAGGCGCAACTATGGCTACACCTTC. Protein: CASSWDRRNYGYTF. V usage is TRBV19 and J usage is TRBJ1-2, with 8 bases aligning to TRBD1. V trimming: 5 bases; J trimming: 2 bases; junction bases outside the gene matches: 4. There are 14 residues in the CDR3. Germline lookup yields CDR1 LNHDA and CDR2 SQIVND (reference sequence). Full variable domain (remainder filled in from reference TRBV19 and TRBJ1-2): DGGITQSPKYLFRKEGQNVTLSCEQNLNHDAMYWYRQDPGQGLRLIYYSQIVNDFQKGDIAEGYSVSREKKESFPLTVTSAQKNPTAFYLCASSWDRRNYGYTFGSGTRLTVV.

This chain uses TRBV10-3 with TRBJ2-2; TRBD1 aligns across 7 bases. Trimming removed 0 bases from V and 1 base from J; junction bases left unmatched: 8. The CDR3 sequence is 18 residues long. Germline V lookup: CDR1 ENHRY, CDR2 SYGVKD. The CDR3 DNA reads TGTGCCATCAGTGAGTCGGACAGGCTAGGGGGGAACACCGGGGAGCTGTTTTTT. Protein sequence: CAISESDRLGGNTGELFF.

The V call is TRBV13, the J call TRBJ1-2; unclear D gene. Looked up from germline, CDR1 is PRHDT and CDR2 is FYEKMQ (reference sequence). The length of the CDR3 is 14 residues. Trimming removed 1 base at V and 6 bases at J, with 12 bases between. CDR3 nucleotides: TGTGCCAGCAGCTTAGTAGTAGGGAGGAATGGCTACACCTTC. It specifies CASSLVVGRNGYTF.

This clone was seen a handful of times. The chain combines TRBV29-1 with TRBJ1-1; possibly TRBD1 for D (5 bases). Germline V gene sequence: CDR1 SQVTM, CDR2 ANQGSEA. V lost 6 bases, J lost 0 bases, and 14 bases lay in between. This CDR3 spans 14 amino acids. In nucleotides, the CDR3 is TGCAGCGTAGATTTCGGGACCTTGAACACTGAAGCTTTCTTT. Amino acid sequence: CSVDFGTLNTEAFF.

The chain employs TRBV29-1 and TRBJ2-2, with TRBD2 matching 15 bases. This CDR3 is 15 amino acids long. CDR1 and CDR2 (germline): SQVTM, ANQGSEA. The V and J ends lost 2 bases and 14 bases, in that order; junction bases with no gene match: 9. The CDR3 sequence is CSVENLGLAGGGLFF. Written as DNA, the CDR3 is TGCAGCGTTGAAAACCTGGGACTAGCGGGAGGAGGCCTGTTTTTT.

In the case of this clone: Other DNA sequences of this sample code for an identical CDR3. The chain links TRBV27 to TRBJ1-1, with no clear D. Per germline, CDR1 MNHEY and CDR2 SMNVEV (reference sequence). This CDR3 is 13 amino acids long. The germline V and J ends were trimmed by 4 bases and 1 base, with 7 bases remaining between them. CDR3 bases: TGTGCCAGCAGTTCACGGGAGAACACTGAAGCTTTCTTT. Translated: CASSSRENTEAFF.

This chain joins TRBV27 and TRBJ2-2, with 9 bases that match TRBD1. The V segment lost 0 bases and the J segment 5 bases; nucleotides outside the gene matches: 10. CDR1 is MNHEY, CDR2 SMNVEV, per germline (reference sequence). The CDR3 loop spans 18 amino acids. The DNA of the CDR3 is TGTGCCAGCAGTTTATCGCATCCCGGGACAGGGATAACCGGGGAGCTGTTTTTT. Residues: CASSLSHPGTGITGELFF.

The rearrangement uses TRBV13 and TRBJ2-1; 14 bases fit TRBD2. The CDR3 is made up of 15 amino acids. J was trimmed by 7 bases and V by 6 bases; bases with no gene match: 5. The germline gives CDR1 PRHDT, CDR2 FYEKMQ (reference sequence). This CDR3 is CASRGTSGRYNEQFF. The CDR3 nucleotides read TGTGCCAGCAGAGGGACTAGCGGGAGATATAATGAGCAGTTCTTC.

A note on this clone: Other DNA sequences in the sample encode the same CDR3. V is TRBV27 and J is TRBJ1-5; 7 bases map to TRBD1. V trimming: 6 bases; J trimming: 1 base; junction bases outside the gene matches: 3. Germline CDR1 and CDR2: MNHEY and SMNVEV (reference sequence). The CDR3 sequence is 14 residues long. Here the CDR3 DNA reads TGTGCCAGCAGCTTGACAGGGAGCAATCAGCCCCAGCATTTT. Translation gives CASSLTGSNQPQHF.

The genes are TRBV21-1 and TRBJ2-7. TRBV21-1 is described as a pseudogene. The length of the CDR3 is 13 residues. CDR3 region: CASSPPGSPEQYF. Here the CDR3 DNA reads TGTGCCAGCAGCCCTCCGGGCAGCCCCGAGCAGTACTTC.